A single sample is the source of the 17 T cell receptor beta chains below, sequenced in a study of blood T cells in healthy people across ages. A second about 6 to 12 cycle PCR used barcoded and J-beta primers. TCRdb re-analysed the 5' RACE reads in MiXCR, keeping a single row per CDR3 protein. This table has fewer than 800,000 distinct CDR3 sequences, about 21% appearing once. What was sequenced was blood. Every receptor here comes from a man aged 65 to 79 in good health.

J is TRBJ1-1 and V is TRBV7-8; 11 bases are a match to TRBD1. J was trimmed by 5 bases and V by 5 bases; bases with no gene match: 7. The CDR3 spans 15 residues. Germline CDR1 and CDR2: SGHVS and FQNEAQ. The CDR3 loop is CASSLRDRGSTEAFF. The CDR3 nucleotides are TGTGCCAGCAGCCTCCGGGACAGGGGGAGTACTGAAGCTTTCTTT.

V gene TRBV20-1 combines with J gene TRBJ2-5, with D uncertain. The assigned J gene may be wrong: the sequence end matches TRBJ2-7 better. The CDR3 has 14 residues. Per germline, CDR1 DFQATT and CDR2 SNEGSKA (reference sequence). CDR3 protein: CSARDIQVTYEQYF. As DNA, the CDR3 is TGCAGTGCTAGAGATATCCAGGTAACCTACGAGCAGTACTTC.

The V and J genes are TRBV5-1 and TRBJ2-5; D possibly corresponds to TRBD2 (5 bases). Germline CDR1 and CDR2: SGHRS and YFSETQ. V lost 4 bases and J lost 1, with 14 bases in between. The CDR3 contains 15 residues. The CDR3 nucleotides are TGCGCCAGCAGCCCACAAAGCGGAACCCAAGAGACCCAGTACTTC. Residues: CASSPQSGTQETQYF.

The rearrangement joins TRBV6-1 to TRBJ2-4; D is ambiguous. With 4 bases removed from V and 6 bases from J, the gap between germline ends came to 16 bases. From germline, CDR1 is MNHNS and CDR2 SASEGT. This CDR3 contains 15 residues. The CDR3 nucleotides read TGTGCCAGCAGTGGAAAGGGCCGAACTACAAACATTCAGTACTTC. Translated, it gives CASSGKGRTTNIQYF.

CDR3 in amino acids: CASSGTSGVYNEQFF. The CDR3 DNA follows: TGTGCCAGCAGCGGGACTAGCGGAGTCTACAATGAGCAGTTCTTC. This chain joins TRBV9 and TRBJ2-1; 10 bases fit TRBD2. Trimming took 3 bases from V and 3 from J; bases not matched to a gene: 3. Germline V gene data show CDR1 as SGDLS and CDR2 as YYNGEE. This CDR3 has 15 residues.

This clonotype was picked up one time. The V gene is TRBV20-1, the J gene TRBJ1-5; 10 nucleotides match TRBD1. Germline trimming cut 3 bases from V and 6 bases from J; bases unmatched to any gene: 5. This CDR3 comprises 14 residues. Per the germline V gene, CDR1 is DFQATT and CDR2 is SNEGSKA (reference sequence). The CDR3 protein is CSASDRGRGQPQHF. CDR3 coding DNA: TGCAGTGCTAGCGACAGGGGGCGCGGTCAGCCCCAGCATTTT.

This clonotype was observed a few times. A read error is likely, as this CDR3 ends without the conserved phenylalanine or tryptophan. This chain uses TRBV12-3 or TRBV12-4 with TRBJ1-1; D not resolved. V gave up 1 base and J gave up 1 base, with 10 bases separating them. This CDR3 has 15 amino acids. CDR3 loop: CASSLGSFGNTEAFL. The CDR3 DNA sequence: TGTGCCAGCAGTTTAGGGTCCTTCGGGAACACTGAAGCTTTCCTT.

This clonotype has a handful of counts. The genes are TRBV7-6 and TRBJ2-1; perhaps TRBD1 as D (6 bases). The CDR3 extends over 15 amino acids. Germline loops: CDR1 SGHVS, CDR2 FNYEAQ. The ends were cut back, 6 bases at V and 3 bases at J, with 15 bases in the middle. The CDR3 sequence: CASSLGRGGYNEQFF. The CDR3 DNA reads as TGTGCCAGCAGTCTTGGGCGAGGGGGCTACAATGAGCAGTTCTTC.

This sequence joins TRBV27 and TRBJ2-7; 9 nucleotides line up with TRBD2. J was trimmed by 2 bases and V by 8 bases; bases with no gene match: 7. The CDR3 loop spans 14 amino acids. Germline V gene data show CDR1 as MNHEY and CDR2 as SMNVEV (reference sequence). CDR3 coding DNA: TGTGCCAGCTGCACTAGCGGGCGGACCTACGAGCAGTACTTC. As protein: CASCTSGRTYEQYF.

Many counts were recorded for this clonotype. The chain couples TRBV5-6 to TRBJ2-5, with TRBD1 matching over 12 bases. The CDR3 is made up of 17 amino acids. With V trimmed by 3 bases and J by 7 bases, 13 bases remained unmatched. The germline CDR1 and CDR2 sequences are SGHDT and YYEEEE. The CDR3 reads CASSSLASGTGGLTQYF. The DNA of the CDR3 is TGTGCCAGCAGCTCACTAGCTTCCGGGACAGGGGGCTTGACCCAGTACTTC. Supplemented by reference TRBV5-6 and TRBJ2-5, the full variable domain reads DAGVTQSPTHLIKTRGQQVTLRCSPKSGHDTVSWYQQALGQGPQFIFQYYEEEERQRGNFPDRFSGHQFPNYSSELNVNALLLGDSALYLCASSSLASGTGGLTQYFGPGTRLLVL.

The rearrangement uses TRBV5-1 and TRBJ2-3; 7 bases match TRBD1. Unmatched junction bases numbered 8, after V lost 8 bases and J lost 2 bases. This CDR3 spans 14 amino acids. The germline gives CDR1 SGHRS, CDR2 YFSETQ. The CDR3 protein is CASYRDSYTDTQYF. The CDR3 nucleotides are TGCGCCAGTTACCGGGACAGCTACACAGATACGCAGTATTTT.

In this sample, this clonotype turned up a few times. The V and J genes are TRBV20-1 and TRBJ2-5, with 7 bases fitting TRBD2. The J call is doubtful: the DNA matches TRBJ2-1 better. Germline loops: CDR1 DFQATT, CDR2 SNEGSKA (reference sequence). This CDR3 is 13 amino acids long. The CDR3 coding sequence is TGCAGCAAGCGGGAAGGTTCATACAATGAGCAGTTCTTC. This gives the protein CSKREGSYNEQFF.

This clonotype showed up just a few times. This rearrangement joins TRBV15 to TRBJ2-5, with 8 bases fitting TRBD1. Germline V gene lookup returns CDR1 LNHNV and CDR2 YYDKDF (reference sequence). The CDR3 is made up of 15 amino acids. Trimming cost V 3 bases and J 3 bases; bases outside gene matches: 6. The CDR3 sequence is CATSSLGQGEETQYF. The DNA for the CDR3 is TGTGCCACCAGCAGTCTTGGACAGGGTGAAGAGACCCAGTACTTC.

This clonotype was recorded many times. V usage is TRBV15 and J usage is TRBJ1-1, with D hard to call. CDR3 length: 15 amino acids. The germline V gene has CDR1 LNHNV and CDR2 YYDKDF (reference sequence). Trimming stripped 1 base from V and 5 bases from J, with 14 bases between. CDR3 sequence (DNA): TGTGCCACCAGCAGAGCCACGGGAATAAGGACTGAAGCTTTCTTT. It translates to CATSRATGIRTEAFF.

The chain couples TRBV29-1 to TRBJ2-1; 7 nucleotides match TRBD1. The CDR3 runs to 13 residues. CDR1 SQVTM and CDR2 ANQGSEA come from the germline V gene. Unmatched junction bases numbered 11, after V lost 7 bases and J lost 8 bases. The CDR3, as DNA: TGCAGCGCCCTAACCGACAGGGTGGATGAGCAGTTCTTC. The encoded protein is CSALTDRVDEQFF.

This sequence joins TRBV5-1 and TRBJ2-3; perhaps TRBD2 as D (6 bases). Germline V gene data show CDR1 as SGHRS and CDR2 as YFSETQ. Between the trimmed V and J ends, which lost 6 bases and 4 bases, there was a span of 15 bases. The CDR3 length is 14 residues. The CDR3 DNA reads TGCGCCAGCACGGCGGGGCAGCCCGCAGATACGCAGTATTTT. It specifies CASTAGQPADTQYF.

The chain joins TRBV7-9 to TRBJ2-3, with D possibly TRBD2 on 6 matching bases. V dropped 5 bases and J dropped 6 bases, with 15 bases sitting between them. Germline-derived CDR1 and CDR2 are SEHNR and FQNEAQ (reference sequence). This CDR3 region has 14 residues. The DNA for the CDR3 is TGTGCCAGCAGCGGCGGGACCCGGGCGGATACGCAGTATTTT. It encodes CASSGGTRADTQYF.